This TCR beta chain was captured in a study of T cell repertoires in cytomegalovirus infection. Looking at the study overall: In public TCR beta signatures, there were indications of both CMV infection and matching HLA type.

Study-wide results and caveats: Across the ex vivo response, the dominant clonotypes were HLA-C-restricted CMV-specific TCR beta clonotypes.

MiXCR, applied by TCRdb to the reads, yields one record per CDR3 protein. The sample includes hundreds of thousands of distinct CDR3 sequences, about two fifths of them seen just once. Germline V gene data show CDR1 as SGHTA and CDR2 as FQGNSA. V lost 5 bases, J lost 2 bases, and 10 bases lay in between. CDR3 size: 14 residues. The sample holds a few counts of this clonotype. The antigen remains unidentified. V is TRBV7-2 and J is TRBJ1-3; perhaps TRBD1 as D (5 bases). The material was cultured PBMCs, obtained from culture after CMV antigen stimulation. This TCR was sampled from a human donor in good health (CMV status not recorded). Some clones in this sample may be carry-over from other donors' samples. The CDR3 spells CASSRGAPGNTIYF. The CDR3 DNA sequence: TGTGCCAGCAGCAGAGGGGCCCCTGGAAACACCATATATTTT.